This T cell receptor beta chain was found in a study of liver allograft versus peripheral blood T cells. Study-wide context: Comparing T cell receptor repertoires in transplanted livers with those in recipients' peripheral blood was part of the design. Findings and caveats of the study: Inside liver allografts, T cell receptor repertoires reportedly diverged from the repertoires found in peripheral blood.

J gave up 0 bases and V 5 bases, and 13 bases lay outside the gene matches. Germline CDR1 is SEHNR and CDR2 is FQNEAQ (reference sequence). The CDR3 covers 18 residues. This clonotype is deemed medium-sized (0.01 to 0.1%). Its target is unknown. MiXCR, applied by TCRdb to the reads, yields one record per CDR3 protein. Among about 3,500 distinct CDR3 sequences listed, 14% to 15% were seen once. The chain combines TRBV7-9 with TRBJ2-1; 7 positions agree with TRBD1. The clonotype was recovered from a human patient who had a liver transplant. Part of the T cell pool may stem from the graft donor. Here the CDR3 DNA reads TGTGCCAGCAGCCCACCGATCCCCACAGGGGTCTCCTACAATGAGCAGTTCTTC. The encoded protein is CASSPPIPTGVSYNEQFF.